This TCR beta chain was recorded in a study of blood T cell repertoires in COVID-19. The method was immunoSEQ multiplex PCR; TCRdb's version includes in-frame clones alone and lacks a portion of them. This table holds around 190,000 clones, approximately 91% found once. Per germline, CDR1 MNHEY and CDR2 SVGEGT. The ends were cut back, 2 bases at V and 1 base at J, with 5 bases in the middle. There are 14 residues in the CDR3. Sequenced sample: peripheral blood. The receptor's source is a man between 18 and 35 years old with active or convalescent COVID-19. The chain joins TRBV6-2 or TRBV6-3 to TRBJ2-2, with D hard to call. The CDR3 spells CASSYPQNTGELFF. DNA for the CDR3: TGTGCCAGCAGTTACCCCCAGAACACCGGGGAGCTGTTTTTT.